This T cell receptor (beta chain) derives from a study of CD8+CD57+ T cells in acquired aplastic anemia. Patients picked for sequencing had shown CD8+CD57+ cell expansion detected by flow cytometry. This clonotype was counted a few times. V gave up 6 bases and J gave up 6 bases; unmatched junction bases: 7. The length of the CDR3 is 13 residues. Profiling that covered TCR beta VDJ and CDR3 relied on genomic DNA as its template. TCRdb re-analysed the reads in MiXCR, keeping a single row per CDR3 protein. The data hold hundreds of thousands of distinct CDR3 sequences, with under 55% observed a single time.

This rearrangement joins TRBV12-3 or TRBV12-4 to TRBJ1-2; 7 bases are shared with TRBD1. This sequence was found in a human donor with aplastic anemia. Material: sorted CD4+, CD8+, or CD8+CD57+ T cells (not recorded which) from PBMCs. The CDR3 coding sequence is TGTGCCAGCAGCCCGACAGGGCCCGATGGCTACACCTTC. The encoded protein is CASSPTGPDGYTF.